The 5 T cell receptor beta chains reported below all come from one sample, sequenced in a study of T cell responses to AZD1222 COVID-19 vaccine. Sequencing was performed with immunoSEQ multiplex PCR; in TCRdb, only in-frame clones are kept and a portion is missing. The sample has roughly 150,000 clones; around 85% are singletons. The specimen comprised peripheral blood, sampled 28 days after the second AZD1222 dose. These receptors originate from an adult who received the AZD1222 COVID-19 vaccine.

The rearrangement joins TRBV7-9 to TRBJ1-2; D is possibly TRBD1 (5 bases). The CDR3 covers 15 residues. Germline assignment: CDR1 SEHNR and CDR2 FQNEAQ (reference sequence). V was cut by 3 bases and J by 5 bases, with 16 bases left in between. The CDR3 DNA follows: TGTGCCAGCAGCTTTAGCCGGGACGTGCCTTATGGCTACACCTTC. Its translation: CASSFSRDVPYGYTF.

The chain links TRBV9 to TRBJ2-7; D gene uncertain. The CDR3 spans 14 residues. Between the trimmed V and J ends, which lost 4 bases and 2 bases, there was a span of 13 bases. Per germline, CDR1 SGDLS and CDR2 YYNGEE. The CDR3 nucleotides read TGTGCCAGCAGCCCGACGGCCGTAGCCTACGAGCAGTACTTC. Translating gives CASSPTAVAYEQYF.

J is TRBJ2-5 and V is TRBV10-2; D perhaps matches TRBD2 (6 bases). The CDR3 sequence is 12 residues long. CDR1 is WSHSY and CDR2 is SAAADI in the germline V gene. The V end lost 10 bases, the J end lost 2 bases, and 11 bases lay between the germline ends. The CDR3 reads CATSGVQETQYF. In DNA, the CDR3 is TGCGCCACCTCGGGGGTACAAGAGACCCAGTACTTC.

The chain carries TRBV9 and TRBJ1-5; possibly TRBD1 for D (5 bases). The CDR3 spans 15 residues. Trimming stripped 0 bases from V and 6 bases from J, with 13 bases between. CDR1 is SGDLS, CDR2 YYNGEE, per germline. The CDR3 DNA reads as TGTGCCAGCAGCGTAGGGGGGGTGTTAGGTCAGCCCCAGCATTTT. As protein: CASSVGGVLGQPQHF.

The V and J genes are TRBV7-2 and TRBJ2-7; a weak D match, TRBD1 (6 bases). This CDR3 has 13 residues. The V and J ends lost 4 bases and 1 base respectively, with 8 bases between them. Germline V CDR1 and CDR2: SGHTA, FQGNSA. CDR3 nucleotides: TGTGCCAGCAGCTCCAGGGGTTCCTACGAGCAGTACTTC. Protein: CASSSRGSYEQYF.